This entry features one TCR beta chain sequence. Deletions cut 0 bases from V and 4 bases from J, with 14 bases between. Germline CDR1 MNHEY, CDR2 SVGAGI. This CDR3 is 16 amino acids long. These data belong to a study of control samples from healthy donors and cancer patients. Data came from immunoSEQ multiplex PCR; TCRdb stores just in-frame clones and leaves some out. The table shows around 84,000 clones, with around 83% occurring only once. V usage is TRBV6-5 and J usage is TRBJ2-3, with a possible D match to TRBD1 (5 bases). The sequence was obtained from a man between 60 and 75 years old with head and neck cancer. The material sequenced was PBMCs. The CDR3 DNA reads TGTGCCAGCAGTTACTCCCAGGTAGCAGGGTCAGATACGCAGTATTTT. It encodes CASSYSQVAGSDTQYF.